Presented here are 29 T cell receptor beta chains from one specimen sequenced in a study of blood T cells in healthy people across ages. The use of a sample-barcoded 5' primer and a J-beta primer mix characterized a second PCR of roughly 7 to 12 cycles. TCRdb reanalysed the 5' RACE reads using MiXCR and keeps one entry per CDR3 protein. The table has fewer than 900,000 distinct CDR3 sequences, 49% seen once. Sequencing was carried out using blood. Receptors were obtained from a woman aged 55 to 70 in good health.

This clonotype has just a few counts. The chain joins TRBV12-3 or TRBV12-4 to TRBJ2-5; tentative D call: TRBD2 (5 bases). The J call may be faulty, since TRBJ2-7 better matches the DNA end. This CDR3 is 16 amino acids long. The CDR3 DNA reads as TGTGCCAGCAGTTTGAGGAGAGGGCCTCAAGGTAACGAGCAGTACTTC. Encoded protein: CASSLRRGPQGNEQYF.

This clonotype was counted only a few times. The rearrangement uses TRBV10-3 and TRBJ2-1; 8 bases are a match to TRBD2. Trimming took 6 bases from V and 5 from J; bases not matched to a gene: 9. Germline values: CDR1 ENHRY, CDR2 SYGVKD. The CDR3 runs 15 residues. The CDR3 spells CAIRDSGSGDNEQFF. CDR3 sequence (DNA): TGTGCCATCAGAGACAGCGGGAGCGGGGACAATGAGCAGTTCTTC.

The J gene is TRBJ1-1, the V gene TRBV7-3; no clear D gene. CDR3 length: 13 amino acids. V was pared by 4 bases and J by 6 bases, with 12 bases between. Germline V gene data show CDR1 as SGHTA and CDR2 as FQGTGA. As DNA, the CDR3 is TGTGCCAGCAGCTCGCTGTCGGCTGCTGAAGCTTTCTTT. Protein: CASSSLSAAEAFF.

This chain uses TRBV4-1 with TRBJ2-7; maybe TRBD1 (5 bases). V lost 6 bases and J 0 bases, leaving 15 bases between the germline ends. In germline, CDR1 is MGHRA, CDR2 YSYEKL. The CDR3 covers 15 residues. CDR3 amino acids: CASRTLTASSYEQYF. The CDR3 nucleotides are TGCGCCAGCAGGACCTTGACAGCGAGCTCCTACGAGCAGTACTTC.

The rearrangement links TRBV11-2 to TRBJ2-7; D is ambiguous. Gene TRBJ2-5 matches the end of the DNA better, so the J call may be wrong. Germline V gives CDR1 SGHAT, CDR2 FQNNGV. The CDR3 sequence is 13 residues long. This chain's CDR3 is CASSSERLETQYF. In nucleotides, the CDR3 is TGTGCCAGCAGCTCCGAAAGACTGGAGACCCAGTACTTC.

The genes are TRBV12-5 and TRBJ2-4; TRBD2 might be the D (6 bases). CDR1 is LGHNT and CDR2 is FRNRAP in the germline V gene. The ends were cut back, 0 bases at V and 1 base at J, with 19 bases in the middle. CDR3 length equals 19 residues. DNA of the CDR3: TGTGCTAGTGGTTTGGTAGGAGGGATTATGCGTCGGGCCAAAAACATTCAGTACTTC. This translates into CASGLVGGIMRRAKNIQYF. The full variable domain, in which reference TRBV12-5 and TRBJ2-4 provide the parts outside the CDR3, is DARVTQTPRHKVTEMGQEVTMRCQPILGHNTVFWYRQTMMQGLELLAYFRNRAPLDDSGMPKDRFSAEMPDATLATLKIQPSEPRDSAVYFCASGLVGGIMRRAKNIQYFGAGTRLSVL.

The V call is TRBV29-1, the J call TRBJ1-1; D may be TRBD1 (6 bases). This CDR3 has 13 residues. Per the germline V gene, CDR1 is SQVTM and CDR2 is ANQGSEA. V lost 4 bases and J 1 base, leaving 10 bases between the germline ends. CDR3 DNA sequence: TGCAGCGTTGCATTGACAGGGAACACTGAAGCTTTCTTT. This encodes CSVALTGNTEAFF.

The CDR3 protein is CASSQEVVSTQEQYF. CDR3 nucleotide sequence: TGCGCCAGCAGCCAAGAAGTTGTTTCTACTCAAGAGCAGTACTTC. The rearrangement joins TRBV4-1 to TRBJ2-7, with no clear D. Trimming took off 0 bases at V and 7 bases at J, with 16 bases between the two ends. The CDR3 contains 15 residues. Germline CDR1 is MGHRA and CDR2 is YSYEKL.

The gene calls are TRBV27 and TRBJ2-4; a possible D gene is TRBD2 (6 bases). Trimming stripped 5 bases from V and 13 bases from J, with 18 bases between. Germline CDR1 MNHEY, CDR2 SMNVEV (reference sequence). The length of the CDR3 is 13 residues. The CDR3 sequence: CASSNRDGGEQYF. The CDR3 DNA sequence: TGTGCCAGCAGTAATAGGGACGGCGGGGAGCAGTACTTC.

This clonotype occurred a few times. The CDR3, as DNA: TGTGCCAGCAGTGAACAGGGTCCTGGGGGCAATCAGCCCCAGCATTTT. This translates into CASSEQGPGGNQPQHF. The V call is TRBV25-1, the J call TRBJ1-5; a possible D gene is TRBD1 (5 bases). The CDR3 contains 16 residues. Per germline, CDR1 MGHDK and CDR2 SYGVNS. Trimming took 2 bases from V and 2 from J, leaving 13 bases between them.

J is TRBJ2-3 and V is TRBV2, with D hard to call. V gave up 2 bases and J gave up 2 bases, with 14 bases separating them. Germline V gene lookup returns CDR1 SNHLY and CDR2 FYNNEI. CDR3 length: 16 residues. CDR3 nucleotides: TGTGCCAGCAGTGAAATTGGCAGGTCCTCCACAGATACGCAGTATTTT. Translation: CASSEIGRSSTDTQYF.

The chain has TRBV28 and TRBJ2-3; the match to TRBD2 covers 7 bases. V was clipped by 7 bases and J by 6 bases; unmatched bases: 16. The germline V gene has CDR1 MDHEN and CDR2 SYDVKM. The CDR3 runs 16 residues. In DNA form, the CDR3 reads TGTGCCAGCACCACCCCAGCCGGACTAGGAACGGATACGCAGTATTTT. Protein: CASTTPAGLGTDTQYF.

Remarks on this clonotype: A much larger clonotype is one base distant, so this may be a read error. The gene calls are TRBV4-2 and TRBJ2-6; D is ambiguous. V dropped 0 bases and J dropped 0 bases, with 6 bases sitting between them. Germline V gene data show CDR1 as LGHNA and CDR2 as YNFKEQ. This CDR3 has 16 amino acids. This CDR3 reads CASSQDDHSGANVLTF. CDR3 nucleotides: TGTGCCAGCAGCCAAGATGACCACTCTGGGGCCAACGTCCTGACTTTC.

A few counts support this clonotype. The chain carries TRBV5-1 and TRBJ2-5; 14 nucleotides align to TRBD2. The J call may be in error: the DNA end matches TRBJ2-7 better. Germline assignment: CDR1 SGHRS and CDR2 YFSETQ. The CDR3 totals 15 residues. CDR3 loop: CASSQGLAGVAEQYF. CDR3 coding DNA: TGCGCCAGCAGCCAGGGACTAGCGGGAGTCGCCGAGCAGTACTTC.

This clonotype was seen more than once but under ten times. This chain joins TRBV29-1 and TRBJ1-5; D ambiguous. The CDR3 has 13 residues. The germline V and J ends were trimmed by 3 bases and 6 bases, with 12 bases remaining between them. CDR1 is SQVTM, CDR2 ANQGSEA, per germline. The DNA of the CDR3 is TGCAGCGTTGAGGGTGGATTGGGTCAGCCCCAGCATTTT. Amino acids: CSVEGGLGQPQHF.

The J gene is TRBJ2-6, the V gene TRBV5-6; D is unclear. Per the germline V gene, CDR1 is SGHDT and CDR2 is YYEEEE. The CDR3 runs 14 residues. V was shortened by 0 bases and J by 3 bases, with 4 bases between the two germline ends. The CDR3 DNA reads as TGTGCCAGCAGCTTGGATGTTGGGGCCAACGTCCTGACTTTC. It is translated as CASSLDVGANVLTF.

This clonotype was found a few times. The J gene is TRBJ2-5, the V gene TRBV24-1; 13 bases agree with TRBD2. Germline values: CDR1 KGHDR, CDR2 SFDVKD. V lost 4 bases, J lost 11 bases, and 12 bases stayed unmatched. The CDR3 covers 16 residues. The CDR3 region is CATSDRTSGSVWEQYF. The CDR3 region has the DNA TGTGCCACCAGTGACCGGACTAGCGGGAGCGTCTGGGAGCAGTACTTC.

This clonotype was seen more than once but under ten times. The rearrangement joins TRBV28 to TRBJ2-5, with TRBD1 identical over 8 bases. Germline loops: CDR1 MDHEN, CDR2 SYDVKM. The CDR3 loop spans 16 amino acids. The V segment lost 8 bases and the J segment 2 bases; nucleotides outside the gene matches: 13. The CDR3 region has the DNA TGTGCCAGCTCGTTCGCTGGACAGGGATATCAAGAGACCCAGTACTTC. It yields the protein CASSFAGQGYQETQYF. The complete variable domain, with remaining parts taken from reference TRBV28 and TRBJ2-5, reads DVKVTQSSRYLVKRTGEKVFLECVQDMDHENMFWYRQDPGLGLRLIYFSYDVKMKEKGDIPEGYSVSREKKERFSLILESASTNQTSMYLCASSFAGQGYQETQYFGPGTRLLVL.

This chain links TRBV7-2 with TRBJ1-5; a weak D match, TRBD1 (5 bases). The CDR3 spans 14 residues. CDR1 and CDR2 (germline): SGHTA, FQGNSA. Between the trimmed V and J ends, which lost 5 bases and 4 bases, there was a span of 12 bases. This CDR3 is CASSPDSANQPQHF. The CDR3 coding sequence is TGTGCCAGCAGCCCTGACAGTGCTAATCAGCCCCAGCATTTT.

Concerning this clonotype: A junction boundary mismatches the germline segment, possibly from a read error. The chain employs TRBV3-1 and TRBJ2-4; D is possibly TRBD2 (6 bases). Germline-derived CDR1 and CDR2 are LGHDT and YNNKEL (reference sequence). CDR3 length equals 15 residues. Here the CDR3 reads CAGSQRLEGIYGQYF. The CDR3 DNA follows: TGTGCCGGCAGCCAAAGGTTGGAGGGGATCTACGGGCAGTACTTC.

The chain has TRBV20-1 and TRBJ2-1, with TRBD2 matching over 9 bases. The CDR3 length is 15 residues. J gave up 6 bases and V 1 base, and 7 bases lay outside the gene matches. Per germline, CDR1 DFQATT and CDR2 SNEGSKA (reference sequence). The CDR3 protein is CSARAPREGPNEQFF. The CDR3 region has the DNA TGCAGTGCTAGAGCTCCGCGGGAGGGCCCCAATGAGCAGTTCTTC.

This clonotype was seen at least ten times. The chain couples TRBV29-1 to TRBJ2-5; D is ambiguous. Trimming cost V 5 bases and J 2 bases, with 9 bases left between them. This CDR3 contains 12 residues. Germline V CDR1 and CDR2: SQVTM, ANQGSEA. The CDR3 spells CSVNPGQETQYF. The CDR3, as DNA: TGCAGCGTTAACCCAGGTCAAGAGACCCAGTACTTC.

The chain recombines TRBV9 with TRBJ2-1, with D maybe TRBD2 (7 bases). Germline V gives CDR1 SGDLS, CDR2 YYNGEE. V gave up 4 bases and J gave up 6 bases, with 17 bases separating them. The CDR3 runs 15 residues. CDR3 sequence reads: CASSSEGGAGNEQFF. CDR3 bases: TGTGCCAGCAGCTCCGAGGGGGGGGCAGGCAATGAGCAGTTCTTC.

V gene TRBV6-5 combines with J gene TRBJ2-5; D ambiguous. The CDR3 has 13 amino acids. Trimming took 6 bases from V and 2 from J, leaving 10 bases between them. Germline-derived CDR1 and CDR2 are MNHEY and SVGAGI. The CDR3 spells CASRPTNQETQYF. CDR3 nucleotide sequence: TGTGCCAGCAGACCGACAAATCAAGAGACCCAGTACTTC.

On this clonotype itself: A junction boundary mismatches the germline segment, possibly from a read error. The chain links TRBV7-2 to TRBJ2-7; 10 bases map to TRBD2. This CDR3 is 16 amino acids long. The germline V gene has CDR1 SGHTA and CDR2 FQGNSA. This CDR3 reads CASSLGLARTSYEQYF. The DNA for the CDR3 is TGTGCTAGCAGCTTGGGACTAGCGCGAACCTCCTACGAGCAGTACTTC.

The chain joins TRBV5-1 to TRBJ1-2; D unresolved. V was shortened by 0 bases and J by 4 bases, with 10 bases between the two germline ends. CDR3 length equals 14 residues. Germline V gene sequence: CDR1 SGHRS, CDR2 YFSETQ. The CDR3: CASSLDPAGYGYTF. The CDR3 DNA reads TGCGCCAGCAGCTTGGACCCGGCGGGCTATGGCTACACCTTC.

This chain links TRBV28 with TRBJ1-2; TRBD1 matches at 10 bases. The junction had 10 bases not matched to a gene; V was cut back by 5 bases and J by 7 bases. Per germline, CDR1 MDHEN and CDR2 SYDVKM. The CDR3 covers 15 residues. For the CDR3, the DNA is TGTGCCAGCAGTCGCCCCGGGACAGGGGCTCGTGGCTACACCTTC. It translates to CASSRPGTGARGYTF.

The J gene is TRBJ2-1, the V gene TRBV4-2; 8 bases are shared with TRBD2. The germline gives CDR1 LGHNA, CDR2 YNFKEQ. This CDR3 has 16 residues. V shed 4 bases, J shed 6 bases, and the junction held 11 bases outside the gene matches. The CDR3 sequence: CASSPERERPFNEQFF. In DNA form, the CDR3 reads TGTGCCAGCAGCCCCGAGCGGGAGCGGCCCTTCAATGAGCAGTTCTTC.

The CDR3: CASSRGFGSLSNEQFF. Written as DNA, the CDR3 is TGTGCCAGCAGCAGGGGGTTCGGGTCCCTATCCAATGAGCAGTTCTTC. V gene TRBV5-4 combines with J gene TRBJ2-1; tentatively, D is TRBD1 (6 bases). Deletions cut 4 bases from V and 6 bases from J, with 20 bases between. This CDR3 spans 16 amino acids. CDR1 is SGHNT and CDR2 is YYREEE in the germline V gene (reference sequence).